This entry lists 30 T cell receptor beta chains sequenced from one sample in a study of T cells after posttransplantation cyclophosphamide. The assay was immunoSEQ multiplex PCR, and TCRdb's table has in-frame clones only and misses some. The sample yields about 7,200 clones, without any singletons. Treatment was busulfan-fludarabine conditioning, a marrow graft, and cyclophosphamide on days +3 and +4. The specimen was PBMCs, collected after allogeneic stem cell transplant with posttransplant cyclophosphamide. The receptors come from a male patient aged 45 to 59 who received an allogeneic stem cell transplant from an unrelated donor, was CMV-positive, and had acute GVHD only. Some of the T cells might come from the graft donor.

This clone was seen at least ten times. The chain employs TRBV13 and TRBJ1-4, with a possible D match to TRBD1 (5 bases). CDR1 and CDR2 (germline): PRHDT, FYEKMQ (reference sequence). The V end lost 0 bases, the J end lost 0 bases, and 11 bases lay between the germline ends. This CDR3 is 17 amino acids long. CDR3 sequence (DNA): TGTGCCAGCAGCTTAGGGGGCAGGGCCTCAACTAATGAAAAACTGTTTTTT. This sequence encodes CASSLGGRASTNEKLFF.

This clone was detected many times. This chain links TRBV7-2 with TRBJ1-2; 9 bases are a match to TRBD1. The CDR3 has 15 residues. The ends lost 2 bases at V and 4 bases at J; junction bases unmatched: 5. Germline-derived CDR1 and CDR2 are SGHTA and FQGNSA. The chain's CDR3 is CASSLPGQGRYGYTF. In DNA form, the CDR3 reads TGTGCCAGCAGCTTACCCGGACAGGGGCGCTATGGCTACACCTTC.

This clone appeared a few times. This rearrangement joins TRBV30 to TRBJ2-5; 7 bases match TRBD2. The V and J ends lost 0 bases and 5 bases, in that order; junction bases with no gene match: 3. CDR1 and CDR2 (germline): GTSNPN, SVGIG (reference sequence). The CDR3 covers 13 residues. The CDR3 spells CAWSVKGGETQYF. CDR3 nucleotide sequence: TGTGCCTGGAGTGTAAAGGGAGGGGAGACCCAGTACTTC.

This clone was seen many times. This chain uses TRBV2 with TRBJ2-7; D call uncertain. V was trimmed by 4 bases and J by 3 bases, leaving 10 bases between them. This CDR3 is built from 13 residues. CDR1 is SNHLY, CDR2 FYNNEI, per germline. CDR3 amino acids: CASSGTEYYEQYF. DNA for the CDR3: TGTGCCAGCAGTGGTACAGAATACTACGAGCAGTACTTC.

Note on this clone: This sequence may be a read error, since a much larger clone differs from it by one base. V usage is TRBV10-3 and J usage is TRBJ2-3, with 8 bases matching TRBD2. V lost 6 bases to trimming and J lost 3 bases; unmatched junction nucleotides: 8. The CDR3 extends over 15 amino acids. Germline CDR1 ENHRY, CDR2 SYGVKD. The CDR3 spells CAIREVAGGTDTQYF. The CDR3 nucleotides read TGTGCCATCAGGGAGGTTGCGGGAGGAACAGATACGCAGTATTTT.

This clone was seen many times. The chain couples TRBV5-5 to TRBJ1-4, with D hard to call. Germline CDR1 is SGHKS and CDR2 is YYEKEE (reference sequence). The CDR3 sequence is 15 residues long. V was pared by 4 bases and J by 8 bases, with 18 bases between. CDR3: CASSPGGRDKEKLFF. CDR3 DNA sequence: TGTGCCAGCAGCCCTGGCGGGAGAGATAAAGAAAAACTGTTTTTT.

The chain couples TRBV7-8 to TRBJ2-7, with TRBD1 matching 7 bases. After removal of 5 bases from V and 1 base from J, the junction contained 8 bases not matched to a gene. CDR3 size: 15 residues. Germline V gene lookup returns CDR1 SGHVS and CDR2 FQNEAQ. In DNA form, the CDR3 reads TGTGCCAGCAGCATCCGACAGGGCCTTTCCTACGAGCAGTACTTC. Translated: CASSIRQGLSYEQYF.

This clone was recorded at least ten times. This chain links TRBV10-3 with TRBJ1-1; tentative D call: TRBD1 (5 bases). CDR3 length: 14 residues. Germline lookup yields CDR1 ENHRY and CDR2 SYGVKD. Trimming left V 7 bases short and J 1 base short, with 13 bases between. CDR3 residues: CAITEQVGNTEAFF. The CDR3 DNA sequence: TGTGCCATCACCGAACAGGTCGGGAACACTGAAGCTTTCTTT.

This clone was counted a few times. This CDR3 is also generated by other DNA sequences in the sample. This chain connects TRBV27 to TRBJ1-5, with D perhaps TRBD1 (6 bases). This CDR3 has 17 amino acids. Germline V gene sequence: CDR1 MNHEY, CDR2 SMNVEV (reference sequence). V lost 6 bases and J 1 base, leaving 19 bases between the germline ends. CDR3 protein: CASSPMGGRRSNQPQHF. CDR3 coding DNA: TGTGCCAGCAGCCCTATGGGGGGGCGCAGGAGCAATCAGCCCCAGCATTTT.

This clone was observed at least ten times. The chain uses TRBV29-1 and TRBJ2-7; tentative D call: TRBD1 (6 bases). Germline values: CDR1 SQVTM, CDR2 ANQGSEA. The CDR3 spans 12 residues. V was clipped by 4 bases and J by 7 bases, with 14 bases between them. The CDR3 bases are TGCAGCGTTGCCAGGGGCGGAGAAGAGCAGTACTTC. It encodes CSVARGGEEQYF.

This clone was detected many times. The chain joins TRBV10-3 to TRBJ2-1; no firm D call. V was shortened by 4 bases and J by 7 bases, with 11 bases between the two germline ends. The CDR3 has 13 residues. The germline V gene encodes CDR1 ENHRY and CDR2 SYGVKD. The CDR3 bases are TGTGCCATCAGTGTGGAGCGCGCGAATGAGCAGTTCTTC. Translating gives CAISVERANEQFF.

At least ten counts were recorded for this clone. Here the CDR3 DNA reads TGTGCCATCAGTGAGTTAGCGGGAGTCGTGTACATTCAGTACTTC. Translation gives CAISELAGVVYIQYF. The V gene is TRBV10-3, the J gene TRBJ2-4; 9 bases match TRBD2. V shed 1 base and J 8 bases; nucleotides not matched to a gene: 6. CDR3 length: 15 residues. CDR1 is ENHRY, CDR2 SYGVKD, per germline.

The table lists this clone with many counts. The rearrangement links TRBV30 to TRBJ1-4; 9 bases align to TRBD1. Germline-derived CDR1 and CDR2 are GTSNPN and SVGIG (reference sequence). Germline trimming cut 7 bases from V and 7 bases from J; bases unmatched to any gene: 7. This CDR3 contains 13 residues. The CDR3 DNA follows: TGTGCCTCCTCCGGGACAGGGAGTGAAAAACTGTTTTTT. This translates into CASSGTGSEKLFF.

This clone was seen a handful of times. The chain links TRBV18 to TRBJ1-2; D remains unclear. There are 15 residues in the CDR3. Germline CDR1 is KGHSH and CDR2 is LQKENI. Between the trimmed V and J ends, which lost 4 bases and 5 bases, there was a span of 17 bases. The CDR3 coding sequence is TGTGCCAGCTCACTAAGCGGAGATAGTAAATATGGCTACACCTTC. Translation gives CASSLSGDSKYGYTF.

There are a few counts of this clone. CDR3 DNA: TGTGCCAGCAGCTTCGCCGCCGGGGTCACCGGGGAGCTGTTTTTT. It yields the protein CASSFAAGVTGELFF. The genes are TRBV7-9 and TRBJ2-2; perhaps TRBD2 as D (5 bases). This CDR3 has 15 residues. CDR1 and CDR2 from the germline V gene are SEHNR and FQNEAQ (reference sequence). Trimming cost V 3 bases and J 4 bases, with 12 bases left between them.

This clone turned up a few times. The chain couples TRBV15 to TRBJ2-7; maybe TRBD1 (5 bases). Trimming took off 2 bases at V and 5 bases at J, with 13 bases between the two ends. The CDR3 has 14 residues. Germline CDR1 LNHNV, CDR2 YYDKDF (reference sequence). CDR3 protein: CATSRQGYRDEQYF. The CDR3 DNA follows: TGTGCCACCAGCAGACAGGGTTATCGGGACGAGCAGTACTTC.

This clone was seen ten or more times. The CDR3 DNA is TGTGCCAGCAGTAAATACAGGGGAGGCGCAGATACGCAGTATTTT. It yields the protein CASSKYRGGADTQYF. V gene TRBV27 combines with J gene TRBJ2-3; D is perhaps TRBD1 (7 bases). The CDR3 spans 15 residues. Trimming took 5 bases from V and 4 from J, leaving 16 bases between them. Germline CDR1 and CDR2: MNHEY and SMNVEV (reference sequence).

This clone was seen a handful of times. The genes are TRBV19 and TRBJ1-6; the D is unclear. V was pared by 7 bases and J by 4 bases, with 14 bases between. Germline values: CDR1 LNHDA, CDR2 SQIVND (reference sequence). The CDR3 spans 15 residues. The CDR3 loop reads CASTPDLRYNSPLHF. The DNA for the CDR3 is TGTGCCAGTACCCCGGACTTGAGGTATAATTCACCCCTCCACTTT.

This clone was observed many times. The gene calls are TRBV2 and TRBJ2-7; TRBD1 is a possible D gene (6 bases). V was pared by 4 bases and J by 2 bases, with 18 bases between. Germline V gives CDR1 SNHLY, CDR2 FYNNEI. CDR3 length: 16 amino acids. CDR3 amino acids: CASSGKETGPTYEQYF. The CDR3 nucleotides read TGTGCCAGCAGTGGAAAAGAGACAGGTCCGACCTACGAGCAGTACTTC.

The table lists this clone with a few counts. For the CDR3, the DNA is TGTGCCAGCAGCGTCGGACAGGCAAGCTCCTACAATGAGCAGTTCTTC. Translating gives CASSVGQASSYNEQFF. This rearrangement joins TRBV7-9 to TRBJ2-1; 7 nucleotides align to TRBD1. CDR3 length equals 16 residues. Germline CDR1 reads SEHNR; CDR2 reads FQNEAQ (reference sequence). V trimming: 5 bases; J trimming: 0 bases; junction bases outside the gene matches: 7.

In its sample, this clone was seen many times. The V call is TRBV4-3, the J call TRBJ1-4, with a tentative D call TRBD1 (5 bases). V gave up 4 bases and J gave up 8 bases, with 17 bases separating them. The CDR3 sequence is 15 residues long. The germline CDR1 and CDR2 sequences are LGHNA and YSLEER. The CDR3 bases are TGCGCCAGCAGCCCGGTGGGGACTCTCCCCGAAAAACTGTTTTTT. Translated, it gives CASSPVGTLPEKLFF.

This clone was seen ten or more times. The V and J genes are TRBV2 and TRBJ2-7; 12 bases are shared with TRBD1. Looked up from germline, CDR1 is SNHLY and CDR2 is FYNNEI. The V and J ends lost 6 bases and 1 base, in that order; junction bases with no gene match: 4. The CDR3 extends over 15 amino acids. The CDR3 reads CASRGQGAQSYEQYF. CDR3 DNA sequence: TGTGCCAGCAGGGGACAGGGGGCACAATCCTACGAGCAGTACTTC.

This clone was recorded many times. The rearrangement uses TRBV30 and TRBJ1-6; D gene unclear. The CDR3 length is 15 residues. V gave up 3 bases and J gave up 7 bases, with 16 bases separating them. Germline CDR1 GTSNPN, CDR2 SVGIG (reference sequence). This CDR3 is CAWSLDGDWNSPLHF. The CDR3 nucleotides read TGTGCCTGGAGCCTCGACGGGGATTGGAATTCACCCCTCCACTTT.

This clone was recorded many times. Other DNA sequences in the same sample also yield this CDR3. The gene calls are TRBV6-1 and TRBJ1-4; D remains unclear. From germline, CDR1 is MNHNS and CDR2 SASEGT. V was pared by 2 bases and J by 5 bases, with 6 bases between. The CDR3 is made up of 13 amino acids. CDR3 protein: CASSESSNEKLFF. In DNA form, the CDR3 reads TGTGCCAGCAGTGAAAGCTCAAATGAAAAACTGTTTTTT.

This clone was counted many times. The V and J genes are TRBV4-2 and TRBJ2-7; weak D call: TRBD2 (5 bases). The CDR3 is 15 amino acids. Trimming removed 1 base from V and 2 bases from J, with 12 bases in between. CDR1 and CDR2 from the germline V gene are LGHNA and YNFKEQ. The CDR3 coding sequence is TGTGCCAGCAGCCAAGTAGGTGGGAGCGCCTACGAGCAGTACTTC. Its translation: CASSQVGGSAYEQYF.

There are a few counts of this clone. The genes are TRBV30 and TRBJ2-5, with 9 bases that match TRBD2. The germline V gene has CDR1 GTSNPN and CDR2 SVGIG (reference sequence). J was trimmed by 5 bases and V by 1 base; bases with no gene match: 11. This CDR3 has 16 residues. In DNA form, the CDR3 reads TGTGCCTGGAGTGGCGGGGCGGGAGGGCCCGGGGAGACCCAGTACTTC. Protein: CAWSGGAGGPGETQYF. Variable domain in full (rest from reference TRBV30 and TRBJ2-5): SQTIHQWPATLVQPVGSPLSLECTVEGTSNPNLYWYRQAAGRGLQLLFYSVGIGQISSEVPQNLSASRPQDRQFILSSKKLLLSDSGFYLCAWSGGAGGPGETQYFGPGTRLLVL.

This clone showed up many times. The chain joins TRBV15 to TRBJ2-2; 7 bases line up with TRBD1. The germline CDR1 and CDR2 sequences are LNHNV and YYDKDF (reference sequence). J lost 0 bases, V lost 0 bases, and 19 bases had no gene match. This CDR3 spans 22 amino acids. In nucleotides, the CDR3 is TGTGCCACCAGCAGAGAGCGGACAGGCTTAACCACACCCAACTCGAACACCGGGGAGCTGTTTTTT. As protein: CATSRERTGLTTPNSNTGELFF.

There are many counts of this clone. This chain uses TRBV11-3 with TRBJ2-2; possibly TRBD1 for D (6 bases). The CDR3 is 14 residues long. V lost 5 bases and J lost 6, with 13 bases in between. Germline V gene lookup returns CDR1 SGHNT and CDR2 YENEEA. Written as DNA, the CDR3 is TGTGCCAGCAGCCTTAGATCAGGGGCCGGGGAGCTGTTTTTT. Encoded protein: CASSLRSGAGELFF. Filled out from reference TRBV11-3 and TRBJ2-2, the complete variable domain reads EAGVVQSPRYKIIEKKQPVAFWCNPISGHNTLYWYLQNLGQGPELLIRYENEEAVDDSQLPKDRFSAERLKGVDSTLKIQPAELGDSAVYLCASSLRSGAGELFFGEGSRLTVL.

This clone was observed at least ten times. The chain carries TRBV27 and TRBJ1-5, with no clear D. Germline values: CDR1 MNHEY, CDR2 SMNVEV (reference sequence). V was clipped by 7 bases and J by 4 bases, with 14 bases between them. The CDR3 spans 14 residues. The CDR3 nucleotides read TGTGCCAGCAAACCTTCAGGTTCTAATCAGCCCCAGCATTTT. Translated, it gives CASKPSGSNQPQHF.

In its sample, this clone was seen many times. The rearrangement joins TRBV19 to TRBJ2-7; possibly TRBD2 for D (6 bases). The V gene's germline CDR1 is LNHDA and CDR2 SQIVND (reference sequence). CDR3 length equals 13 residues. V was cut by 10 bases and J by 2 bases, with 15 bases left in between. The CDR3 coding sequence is TGTGCCACGTGGGGAGGAGGTACCTACGAGCAGTACTTC. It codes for CATWGGGTYEQYF.